This T cell receptor beta chain was sequenced during a study of blood T cell repertoires in COVID-19. Data came from immunoSEQ multiplex PCR; TCRdb stores just in-frame clones and leaves some out. The data show around 220,000 clones, roughly 80% seen once. The CDR3 contains 15 residues. After removal of 7 bases from V and 0 bases from J, the junction contained 8 bases not matched to a gene. CDR1 is LNHDA, CDR2 SQIVND, per germline (reference sequence). The sequencing input was peripheral blood. The clonotype was recovered from a human donor in a cohort sampled during active COVID-19. This rearrangement joins TRBV19 to TRBJ2-7, with 8 bases fitting TRBD1. DNA for the CDR3: TGTGCCAGTAACCCCGGGACAGGAACCTCCTACGAGCAGTACTTC. Translation: CASNPGTGTSYEQYF.